The 14 T cell receptor beta chains reported below all come from one sample, sequenced in a study of glioma-infiltrating T cells after dendritic cell vaccination. This table comes from immunoSEQ multiplex PCR, and its TCRdb copy is limited to in-frame clones, with some not included. The sample shows 75,000 to 100,000 clones, around three quarters of them seen only once. The source was blood, collected before dendritic cell vaccination. The receptor set was obtained from a human donor with glioblastoma.

This rearrangement joins TRBV23-1 to TRBJ1-5, with TRBD1 matching over 12 bases. TRBV23-1 has ORF status, its function being uncertain. The junction had 10 bases not matched to a gene; V was cut back by 5 bases and J by 2 bases. This CDR3 is 18 amino acids long. The CDR3 sequence: CASSFRDRGLRGNQPQHF. CDR3 bases: TGCGCCAGCAGTTTCCGGGACAGGGGGCTTAGGGGCAATCAGCCCCAGCATTTT.

The rearrangement uses TRBV28 and TRBJ1-2; 8 bases match TRBD1. The V segment lost 4 bases and the J segment 9 bases; nucleotides outside the gene matches: 10. The length of the CDR3 is 14 residues. The germline V gene has CDR1 MDHEN and CDR2 SYDVKM. In DNA form, the CDR3 reads TGTGCCAGCAGTTCGTCCGGACAGGGTAGCCGCTACACCTTC. Protein sequence: CASSSSGQGSRYTF.

The chain has TRBV18 and TRBJ2-7, with a tentative D call TRBD1 (5 bases). Trimming removed 2 bases at V and 3 bases at J, with 11 bases between. The CDR3 covers 14 residues. Germline V gene sequence: CDR1 KGHSH, CDR2 LQKENI. Here the CDR3 reads CASSPSTGNYEQYF. The CDR3 bases are TGTGCCAGCTCACCATCTACAGGAAACTACGAGCAGTACTTC.

This clone occurred once. The chain links TRBV2 to TRBJ2-7; 9 nucleotides match TRBD1. The V and J ends lost 2 bases and 5 bases, in that order; junction bases with no gene match: 1. This CDR3 contains 13 residues. Germline CDR1 reads SNHLY; CDR2 reads FYNNEI. The CDR3 protein is CASSEWTGDEQYF. CDR3 DNA: TGTGCCAGCAGTGAATGGACAGGGGACGAGCAGTACTTC.

The gene calls are TRBV2 and TRBJ1-1, with 8 bases aligning to TRBD1. Germline CDR1 is SNHLY and CDR2 is FYNNEI. The CDR3 is 14 amino acids. V trimming: 6 bases; J trimming: 6 bases; junction bases outside the gene matches: 9. The chain's CDR3 is CASRPGQGLSEAFF. As DNA, the CDR3 is TGTGCCAGCAGGCCCGGACAGGGCCTATCTGAAGCTTTCTTT. The variable domain in full, with the rest retrieved from reference TRBV2 and TRBJ1-1, is EPEVTQTPSHQVTQMGQEVILRCVPISNHLYFYWYRQILGQKVEFLVSFYNNEISEKSEIFDDQFSVERPDGSNFTLKIRSTKLEDSAMYFCASRPGQGLSEAFFGQGTRLTVV.

The chain joins TRBV27 to TRBJ2-7; perhaps TRBD1 as D (5 bases). The ends were cut back, 6 bases at V and 2 bases at J, with 11 bases in the middle. CDR1 is MNHEY, CDR2 SMNVEV, per germline (reference sequence). The CDR3 totals 13 residues. CDR3 DNA sequence: TGTGCCAGCAGGGACACCTGGACCTACGAGCAGTACTTC. Its protein is CASRDTWTYEQYF.

This clone is a singleton in its sample. The chain joins TRBV30 to TRBJ2-5; perhaps TRBD1 as D (6 bases). The length of the CDR3 is 13 residues. CDR1 is GTSNPN and CDR2 is SVGIG in the germline V gene (reference sequence). V was cut by 2 bases and J by 4 bases, with 11 bases left in between. CDR3: CAWSRAGAETQYF. In nucleotides, the CDR3 is TGTGCCTGGAGTAGGGCAGGGGCAGAGACCCAGTACTTC. Supplemented by reference TRBV30 and TRBJ2-5, the full variable domain reads SQTIHQWPATLVQPVGSPLSLECTVEGTSNPNLYWYRQAAGRGLQLLFYSVGIGQISSEVPQNLSASRPQDRQFILSSKKLLLSDSGFYLCAWSRAGAETQYFGPGTRLLVL.

In this sample, this clone turned up once. V gene TRBV5-1 combines with J gene TRBJ2-1; 8 nucleotides agree with TRBD2. Looked up from germline, CDR1 is SGHRS and CDR2 is YFSETQ. Unmatched junction bases numbered 8, after V lost 0 bases and J lost 9 bases. The CDR3 has 15 residues. CDR3 DNA: TGCGCCAGCAGCTTGGAGCCAGCGGGAGCAACTGAGCAGTTCTTC. It yields the protein CASSLEPAGATEQFF.

This clone occurred a few times. The V and J genes are TRBV2 and TRBJ1-1; D remains ambiguous. Germline V gene data show CDR1 as SNHLY and CDR2 as FYNNEI. There are 11 residues in the CDR3. The CDR3 reads CAGLLSTEAFF. CDR3 nucleotides: TGTGCTGGACTGCTGAGCACTGAAGCTTTCTTT.

This clone was recorded once. The gene calls are TRBV30 and TRBJ2-7; TRBD2 matches 10 bases. The CDR3 runs to 16 residues. In germline, CDR1 is GTSNPN, CDR2 SVGIG (reference sequence). CDR3 loop: CAGAWGASGGPYEQYF. CDR3 nucleotides: TGTGCTGGGGCCTGGGGGGCTAGCGGGGGCCCCTACGAGCAGTACTTC. The full variable domain, its missing parts supplied by reference TRBV30 and TRBJ2-7, is SQTIHQWPATLVQPVGSPLSLECTVEGTSNPNLYWYRQAAGRGLQLLFYSVGIGQISSEVPQNLSASRPQDRQFILSSKKLLLSDSGFYLCAGAWGASGGPYEQYFGPGTRLTVT.

V is TRBV7-9 and J is TRBJ1-3; D is unclear. Germline CDR1 and CDR2: SEHNR and FQNEAQ (reference sequence). Trimming shortened V by 1 base and J by 2 bases, and 15 bases separated the two germline ends. This CDR3 has 17 amino acids. CDR3 residues: CASSLDAHASPGNTIYF. In DNA, the CDR3 is TGTGCCAGCAGCTTAGATGCACACGCTTCTCCTGGAAACACCATATATTTT.

The chain recombines TRBV29-1 with TRBJ2-1, with 9 bases that match TRBD2. CDR3 length equals 16 residues. In germline, CDR1 is SQVTM, CDR2 ANQGSEA. V lost 1 base and J lost 2; bases outside the gene matches: 6. CDR3 nucleotide sequence: TGCAGCGTTGAAGGAAAGGCTAGCGGGACCTACAATGAGCAGTTCTTC. Translating it yields CSVEGKASGTYNEQFF.

This sequence joins TRBV9 and TRBJ2-3; 8 bases agree with TRBD1. The CDR3 contains 16 residues. Germline CDR1 reads SGDLS; CDR2 reads YYNGEE. V lost 2 bases, J lost 0 bases, and 5 bases stayed unmatched. This CDR3 is CASSVGTGSSTDTQYF. Written as DNA, the CDR3 is TGTGCCAGCAGCGTCGGGACAGGTAGTAGCACAGATACGCAGTATTTT.

This clone occurred many times. CDR3 coding DNA: TGTGCCAGCAGTGGTCTAGCGGGGCCGCGTGAGCAGTTCTTC. It codes for CASSGLAGPREQFF. The chain combines TRBV2 with TRBJ2-1; 9 nucleotides align to TRBD2. This CDR3 comprises 14 residues. Germline loops: CDR1 SNHLY, CDR2 FYNNEI. The ends lost 4 bases at V and 9 bases at J; junction bases unmatched: 7.